This TCR beta chain was profiled in a study of early T cells in non-severe SARS-CoV-2 infection. TCRdb reprocessed the 5' RACE reads via MiXCR and lists one record per CDR3 protein. Here the sample spans tens of thousands of distinct CDR3 sequences, approximately 10% being singletons. This TCR was sampled from an adult who was a healthcare worker with PCR-confirmed SARS-CoV-2 infection or an uninfected control (not recorded which). The sequencing here drew on whole blood, taken at baseline.

The chain's CDR3 is CASSLGSGQGSFGADTQYF. The DNA of the CDR3 is TGTGCCAGCAGCTTAGGATCCGGACAGGGTAGCTTTGGGGCAGATACGCAGTATTTT. The chain links TRBV7-9 to TRBJ2-3; 8 bases are a match to TRBD1. After removal of 1 base from V and 4 bases from J, the junction contained 16 bases not matched to a gene. Germline lookup yields CDR1 SEHNR and CDR2 FQNEAQ (reference sequence). This CDR3 has 19 amino acids.